This is a list of T cell receptor beta chains from one sample in a study of shared clonotypes between healthy human individuals. The data were produced by immunoSEQ multiplex PCR, yet TCRdb's version contains in-frame clones alone and is incomplete. The sample yields almost 700,000 clones, 92% seen once. Sequencing was performed on naive CD8+ T cells sorted from blood. These receptor sequences come from a man aged 25 to 40 in good health. CDR3s include the opening cysteine and the closing phenylalanine or tryptophan. A D gene is named only where the DNA matches it firmly. Clone size is not always given. Where it is, it says once, few, many or a class for expanded clones.

>TRBJ2-7|NA|NA|TRBV4-2
TGTGCCAGCAGCCAGACACCGGGACTGTTATACGAGCAGTACTTC
CASSQTPGLLYEQYF
>TRBJ2-5|NA|NA|TRBV7-6
TGTGCCAGCAGCCCCCGACTGGGGACCCAGTACTTC
CASSPRLGTQYF
>TRBJ2-1|TRBD2|once|TRBV29-1
TGCAGCGTTGAAGGACTAGCGGGGTACAATGAGCAGTTCTTC
CSVEGLAGYNEQFF
>TRBJ2-7|NA|few|TRBV28
TGTGCCAGCAGTGCCCTTAACTACGAGCAGTACTTC
CASSALNYEQYF
>TRBJ1-1|NA|NA|TRBV6-6
TGTGCCAGCAGTTACGGCGCAGGGTCCGGGGCTGAAGCTTTCTTT
CASSYGAGSGAEAFF
>TRBJ2-5|TRBD1|NA|TRBV6-6
TGTGCCAGCACTCTGGCCCCGGGACAGTCCCAAGAGACCCAGTACTTC
CASTLAPGQSQETQYF
>TRBJ2-6|NA|NA|TRBV7-9
TGTGCCAGCACCCTGGGCTCTGGGGCCAACGTCCTGACTTTC
CASTLGSGANVLTF
>TRBJ2-7|TRBD1|NA|TRBV5-1
TGCGCCAGCAGCTTCCGGACAGGCGCCTACGAGCAGTACTTC
CASSFRTGAYEQYF
>TRBJ2-7|TRBD1|NA|TRBV4-1
TGCGCCAGCAGCCAAACCGACAGGGCAGCGCACGAGCAGTACTTC
CASSQTDRAAHEQYF
>TRBJ2-1|TRBD2|NA|TRBV29-1
TGCAGCTCCCAGATTCCGGGACTAGCGGGGAATGAGCAGTTCTTC
CSSQIPGLAGNEQFF
>TRBJ1-1|TRBD1|NA|TRBV28
TGTGCCAGCAGGCGCAGGGGGCTTACTGAAGCTTTCTTT
CASRRRGLTEAFF
>TRBJ2-1|NA|few|TRBV2
TGTGCCAGCAGTGGCAATGAGCAGTTCTTC
CASSGNEQFF